Included here is one T cell receptor beta chain sequence, with context. What it binds is not known. Pregnant or lactating patients and those with other autoimmune diseases or uncontrolled infections were excluded. The data derive from a study of Graves' ophthalmopathy and Graves' hyperthyroidism. Broader study findings: Detection in blood was also observed for most expanded thyroid clonotypes above 0.001 frequency. It was with 65% to 71% sensitivity and about 72% specificity that the model predicted ophthalmopathy progression.

RNA transcripts yielded amplified TCR beta CDR3 regions. HTBI primers primed a first-round RT-PCR, and a second-round multiplex PCR followed. TCRdb analysed the multiplex PCR reads with MiXCR anew, one entry per CDR3 protein. This table holds more than 150,000 distinct CDR3 sequences, about 40% found once. Germline values: CDR1 SQVTM, CDR2 ANQGSEA. CDR3 length: 11 amino acids. V lost 5 bases to trimming and J lost 5 bases, with 9 bases between them. This clonotype was sampled from a woman in her forties with Graves' ophthalmopathy. Sequenced: peripheral blood. The chain uses TRBV29-1 and TRBJ2-5; no clear D gene. CDR3 nucleotides: TGCAGCGTTCCCGTCAGGGAGACCCAGTACTTC. It codes for CSVPVRETQYF.